Listed below are T cell receptor beta chains from one sample, sequenced in a study of blood T cells in healthy people across ages. A single record per CDR3 protein comes from TCRdb applying MiXCR to the 5' RACE reads. The data contain under 2,000,000 distinct CDR3 sequences, roughly 50% of them singletons. Material: blood. These receptors were collected from a woman between 40 and 55 years old in good health. Each CDR3 is given with its conserved first and last residue. The order of the fields is CDR3 DNA, CDR3 protein, D gene, V gene, clone size, J gene. The D gene is left open where the match is weak. Only part of the rows carry a size: once, few, many, or a class if the clone is expanded.

DNA: TGTGCCAGCAGTTACCCTACAGGGGGCACCACAGATACGCAGTATTTT
CDR3: CASSYPTGGTTDTQYF
D: TRBD1
V: TRBV6-2/TRBV6-3
size: few
J: TRBJ2-3

DNA: TGTGCCAGCAGACCGTCGACGCTATCCTACGAGCAGTACTTC
CDR3: CASRPSTLSYEQYF
D: NA
V: TRBV7-2
size: NA
J: TRBJ2-7

DNA: TGTGCCAGCAGCCAAGGAGGTCGAGCGGGGCTCCAAGAGACCCAGTACTTC
CDR3: CASSQGGRAGLQETQYF
D: TRBD2
V: TRBV3-1
size: NA
J: TRBJ2-5

DNA: TGTGCCATCACCCGGACAGGTCACGGCGATACGCAGTATTTT
CDR3: CAITRTGHGDTQYF
D: TRBD1
V: TRBV10-3
size: NA
J: TRBJ2-3

DNA: TGTGCCAGCAGTTCTGGGAGGGGATTACAGGACTACGAGCAGTACTTC
CDR3: CASSSGRGLQDYEQYF
D: TRBD2
V: TRBV27
size: NA
J: TRBJ2-7

DNA: TGTGCCAGCAGCTTATCCGGCCCCGAGGAGCAGTACTTC
CDR3: CASSLSGPEEQYF
D: NA
V: TRBV7-9
size: NA
J: TRBJ2-7

DNA: TGCAGCGTTGGGGGCACAAATAGCAATCAGCCCCAGCATTTT
CDR3: CSVGGTNSNQPQHF
D: NA
V: TRBV29-1
size: NA
J: TRBJ1-5

DNA: TGTGCCACCAGCAGAGATCACAGGGGTTACGAGCAGTACTTC
CDR3: CATSRDHRGYEQYF
D: TRBD1
V: TRBV15
size: NA
J: TRBJ2-7

DNA: TGCGCCAGCAGCCAAGTGGGGGCAGCAGACAATGAGCAGTTCTTC
CDR3: CASSQVGAADNEQFF
D: NA
V: TRBV4-3
size: many
J: TRBJ2-1

DNA: TGTGCCAGCGGGGAAGGGGTAGTAAATTTATACGAGCAGTACTTC
CDR3: CASGEGVVNLYEQYF
D: NA
V: TRBV6-2/TRBV6-3
size: NA
J: TRBJ2-7

DNA: TGCGCCAGCAGCCCAGGTGGGGCCAACTTCAAAAACATTCAGTACTTC
CDR3: CASSPGGANFKNIQYF
D: NA
V: TRBV4-3
size: NA
J: TRBJ2-4

DNA: TGTGCCAGCAGCTTACGCCCCGGGCAGTCCGAAGAGACCCAGTACTTC
CDR3: CASSLRPGQSEETQYF
D: NA
V: TRBV7-9
size: few
J: TRBJ2-5

DNA: TGTGCCATCAGTGAGGCCCGGGAAGGCTACACCTTC
CDR3: CAISEAREGYTF
D: NA
V: TRBV10-3
size: NA
J: TRBJ1-2

DNA: TGTGCCAGCAGCGTAGGGACCTCCGGACGCACAGATACGCAGTATTTT
CDR3: CASSVGTSGRTDTQYF
D: NA
V: TRBV9
size: few
J: TRBJ2-3

DNA: TGTGCCAGCAGTTTTGTTTGTCAGGTTTACGAGCAGTGCTTC
CDR3: CASSFVCQVYEQCF
D: NA
V: TRBV28
size: NA
J: TRBJ2-7

DNA: TGTGCCAGCAGCGCAAGAGTCGCCGATACGCAGTATTTT
CDR3: CASSARVADTQYF
D: NA
V: TRBV7-2
size: few
J: TRBJ2-3

DNA: TGCAGTGCTGGGGACGACAGGGAGGGGGAGACCCAGTACTTC
CDR3: CSAGDDREGETQYF
D: NA
V: TRBV20-1
size: NA
J: TRBJ2-5

DNA: TGTGCCAGCAGTTACCACAGGGCGGGCACAGATACGCAGTATTTT
CDR3: CASSYHRAGTDTQYF
D: NA
V: TRBV6-2/TRBV6-3
size: few
J: TRBJ2-3

DNA: TGTGCCAGCAGCGGGAAGGGGGGGGACCTGGACATAAATGAGCAGTTCTTC
CDR3: CASSGKGGDLDINEQFF
D: NA
V: TRBV9
size: NA
J: TRBJ2-1

DNA: TGTGCCAGCAGTGAATCCGTCGGGGACGGCTACACCTTC
CDR3: CASSESVGDGYTF
D: NA
V: TRBV25-1
size: NA
J: TRBJ1-2

DNA: TGCGCCAGCCGCACCGGGACAGTTCTTGGCTACACCTTC
CDR3: CASRTGTVLGYTF
D: TRBD1
V: TRBV5-1
size: NA
J: TRBJ1-2

DNA: TGTGCCATCAGTTTCCTACCTAGAGGGGAAACGGACTATGGCTACACCTTC
CDR3: CAISFLPRGETDYGYTF
D: NA
V: TRBV10-3
size: NA
J: TRBJ1-2

DNA: TGCAGCGTTGAGGCGGGGGACTCCTACGAGCAGTACTTC
CDR3: CSVEAGDSYEQYF
D: TRBD2
V: TRBV29-1
size: NA
J: TRBJ2-7

DNA: TGCAGTTCCCGGGACAGGGATACAGATACGCAGTATTTT
CDR3: CSSRDRDTDTQYF
D: TRBD1
V: TRBV20-1
size: few
J: TRBJ2-3

DNA: TGTGCCAGCAGTGAAACCAGGGGAGGCGAGCAGTACTTC
CDR3: CASSETRGGEQYF
D: NA
V: TRBV6-4
size: NA
J: TRBJ2-7

DNA: TGTGCCAGCAGTCTAGGGACTAGCGGGGGACCATCCTGGGAGACCCAGTACTTC
CDR3: CASSLGTSGGPSWETQYF
D: TRBD2
V: TRBV12-3/TRBV12-4
size: few
J: TRBJ2-5

DNA: TGTGCCAGCAGCCCAGTGGCAGGGGGGCTGTACGAGCAGTACTTC
CDR3: CASSPVAGGLYEQYF
D: NA
V: TRBV28
size: NA
J: TRBJ2-7

DNA: TGTGCCAGCAGTAACGCTCTCTTCAGGACAGGGGGCGAGCAGTACTTC
CDR3: CASSNALFRTGGEQYF
D: TRBD1
V: TRBV6-2/TRBV6-3
size: few
J: TRBJ2-7

DNA: TGTGCCAGCATGGGGTTTGGCGGGGAAGAGACCCAGTACTTC
CDR3: CASMGFGGEETQYF
D: NA
V: TRBV9
size: NA
J: TRBJ2-5

DNA: TGTGCCAGCGCCAATATCGGACTAGTGGGGGACTACAATGAGCAGTTCTTC
CDR3: CASANIGLVGDYNEQFF
D: TRBD2
V: TRBV6-1
size: NA
J: TRBJ2-1

DNA: TGTGCCAGCAGCCCCATGCCCGTTAGCTCCTATAATTCACCCCTCCACTTT
CDR3: CASSPMPVSSYNSPLHF
D: NA
V: TRBV7-2
size: NA
J: TRBJ1-6

DNA: TGTGCCAGCAGTGAAAATAACAGGAATTCTGGCTACACCTTC
CDR3: CASSENNRNSGYTF
D: NA
V: TRBV25-1
size: NA
J: TRBJ1-2

DNA: TGCAGTGCTAGACCCCTAGGGGAGGACGAGCAGTACTTC
CDR3: CSARPLGEDEQYF
D: NA
V: TRBV20-1
size: NA
J: TRBJ2-7

DNA: TGCAGCGTTGGGCACAGGGGCAATGAGCAGTTCTTC
CDR3: CSVGHRGNEQFF
D: TRBD1
V: TRBV29-1
size: NA
J: TRBJ2-1

DNA: TGTGCCAGCAGCTTAGTCACTGGTCAGGGCGACCAGCCCCAGCATTTT
CDR3: CASSLVTGQGDQPQHF
D: NA
V: TRBV7-2
size: NA
J: TRBJ1-5

DNA: TGTGCCAGCATGGAATATAACTATGGCTACACCTTC
CDR3: CASMEYNYGYTF
D: NA
V: TRBV28
size: NA
J: TRBJ1-2

DNA: TGTGCCAGCAGCCCGGCCGGGGAAAACATTCAGTACTTC
CDR3: CASSPAGENIQYF
D: NA
V: TRBV12-3/TRBV12-4
size: few
J: TRBJ2-4

DNA: TGTGCCAGCAGCCCCCCCTGGCTGGACGTGCAGTACTTC
CDR3: CASSPPWLDVQYF
D: NA
V: TRBV3-1
size: NA
J: TRBJ2-4

DNA: TGTGCCAGCAGTTTCCGGACAGTAAGGGGAAACACCATATATTTT
CDR3: CASSFRTVRGNTIYF
D: NA
V: TRBV6-2/TRBV6-3
size: NA
J: TRBJ1-3

DNA: TGCGCCAGCAGCCGAACGTCGACAGGGGGCTCGCAAGAGACCCAGTACTTC
CDR3: CASSRTSTGGSQETQYF
D: TRBD1
V: TRBV5-1
size: few
J: TRBJ2-5

DNA: TGTGCCAGCAGTTACACAACAGGGGGCTGGGGCTACACCTTC
CDR3: CASSYTTGGWGYTF
D: TRBD1
V: TRBV6-5
size: NA
J: TRBJ1-2

DNA: TGTGCCAGCAGCGCTTCGGTAGGAAGCATTCAGTACTTC
CDR3: CASSASVGSIQYF
D: NA
V: TRBV11-1
size: NA
J: TRBJ2-4

DNA: TGTGCCAGCAGCCAGGATTGGACTAGCACGGAGCAGTACTTC
CDR3: CASSQDWTSTEQYF
D: TRBD2
V: TRBV3-1
size: NA
J: TRBJ2-5

DNA: TGCGCCAGCAGCCGCCCTACAGGGGGCTCTGGGGCCAACGTCCTGACTTTC
CDR3: CASSRPTGGSGANVLTF
D: TRBD1
V: TRBV5-1
size: NA
J: TRBJ2-6

DNA: TGTGCCAGCAGCAGGACCAGGACAGGATATGGCTACACCTTC
CDR3: CASSRTRTGYGYTF
D: TRBD1
V: TRBV5-6
size: NA
J: TRBJ1-2

DNA: TGCAGTGCTAGCCTAGAGCGGGAGACCCAGTACTTC
CDR3: CSASLERETQYF
D: NA
V: TRBV20-1
size: NA
J: TRBJ2-5

DNA: TGTGCCAGCAGCCCCGGGGGGCTATCCACAGATACGCAGTATTTT
CDR3: CASSPGGLSTDTQYF
D: NA
V: TRBV7-3
size: few
J: TRBJ2-3

DNA: TGTGCCAGCAGCCCGACCACAGGGGCCGCGAAGGTGAACACTGAAGCTTTCTTT
CDR3: CASSPTTGAAKVNTEAFF
D: TRBD1
V: TRBV12-3/TRBV12-4
size: NA
J: TRBJ1-1

DNA: TGTGCCAGCAGCTTACAAGTAGATGAGGAAAAACTGTTTTTT
CDR3: CASSLQVDEEKLFF
D: NA
V: TRBV7-2
size: few
J: TRBJ1-4